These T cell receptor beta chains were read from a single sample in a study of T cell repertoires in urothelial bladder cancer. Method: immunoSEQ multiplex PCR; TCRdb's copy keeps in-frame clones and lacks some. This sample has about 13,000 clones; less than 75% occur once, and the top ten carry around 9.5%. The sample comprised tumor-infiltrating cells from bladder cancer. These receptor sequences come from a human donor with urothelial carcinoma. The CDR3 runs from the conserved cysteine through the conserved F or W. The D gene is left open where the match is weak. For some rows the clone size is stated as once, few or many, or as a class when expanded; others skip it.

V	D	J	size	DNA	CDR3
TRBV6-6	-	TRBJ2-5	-	TGTGCCAGCAGTCCCCCCCAGCGGCAAGAGACCCAGTACTTC	CASSPPQRQETQYF
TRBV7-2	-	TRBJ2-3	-	TGTGCCAGCAGCTTAGAGGAGGCGAGCACGCAGTATTTT	CASSLEEASTQYF
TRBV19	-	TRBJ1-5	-	TGTGCCAGTAGTATCTCAAAGAATCAGCCCCAGCATTTT	CASSISKNQPQHF
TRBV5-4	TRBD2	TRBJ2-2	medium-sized	TGTGCCAGCAGCCGGACTAGCGGGGCCTTCGGCACCGGGGAGCTGTTTTTT	CASSRTSGAFGTGELFF
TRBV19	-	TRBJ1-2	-	TGTGCCAGTAGTATGGCAGCCACCTTAAACTATGGCTACACCTTC	CASSMAATLNYGYTF
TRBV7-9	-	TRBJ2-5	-	TGTGCCAGCAGCTTAAAGCGCCAGGGGAGGGAAGAGACCCAGTACTTC	CASSLKRQGREETQYF
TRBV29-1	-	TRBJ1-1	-	TGCAGCCCAGCGGGCGGGGTCCCTATGAACACTGAAGCTTTCTTT	CSPAGGVPMNTEAFF
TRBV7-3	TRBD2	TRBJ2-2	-	TGTGCCAGCAGCTTACGGACTAGTAACGCGAACACCGGGGAGCTGTTTTTT	CASSLRTSNANTGELFF
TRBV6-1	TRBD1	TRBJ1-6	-	TGTGCCAGCAGTTGGGACAGGGTTTCACCCCTCCACTTT	CASSWDRVSPLHF
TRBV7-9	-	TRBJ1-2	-	TGTGCCAGCAGCCTAGAGGTGCGTAACTATGGCTACACCTTC	CASSLEVRNYGYTF
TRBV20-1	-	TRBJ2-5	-	TGCAGTGCTGCTCAAGAGACCCAGTACTTC	CSAAQETQYF
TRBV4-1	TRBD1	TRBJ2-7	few	TGCGCCAGCAGCCAACCCGGGACAGGGTCGGGTGGGACTTCCTACGAGCAGTACTTC	CASSQPGTGSGGTSYEQYF
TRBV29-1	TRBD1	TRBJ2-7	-	TGCAGCGCTACCGGACAGGCCGGCTACGAGCAGTACTTC	CSATGQAGYEQYF
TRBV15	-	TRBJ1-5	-	TGTGCCACCAGCAGGGGGCCCGGGGTGGGCGATCAGCCCCAGCATTTT	CATSRGPGVGDQPQHF
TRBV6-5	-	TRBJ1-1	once	TGTGCCAGCAGTTCCGGGGGGACGTTGAACACTGAAGCTTTCTTT	CASSSGGTLNTEAFF
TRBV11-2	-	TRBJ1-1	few	TGTGCCAGCAGCCTATACTCCGAAGCTTTCTTT	CASSLYSEAFF
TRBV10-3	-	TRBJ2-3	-	TGTGCCATCAGTGAGTTGACCGATACGCAGTATTTT	CAISELTDTQYF
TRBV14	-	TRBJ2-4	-	TGTGCCAGCAGCCGGGAACAGGGTCTAGCCAAAAACATTCAGTACTTC	CASSREQGLAKNIQYF
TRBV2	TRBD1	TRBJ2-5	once	TGTGCCAGCAGTACAGGGGCCGGAGAGACCCAGTACTTC	CASSTGAGETQYF
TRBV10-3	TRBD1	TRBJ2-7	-	TGTGCCATCAGTGAGTCGAAAGGGGGACAGGGCAGGGACGAGCAGTACTTC	CAISESKGGQGRDEQYF
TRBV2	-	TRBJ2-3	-	TGTGCCAGCAGCTTATCAACGAGTGGCACAGATACGCAGTATTTT	CASSLSTSGTDTQYF
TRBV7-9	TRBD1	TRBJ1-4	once	TGTGCCAGCAGCTTGAGGCTGGGTACAGGGGCTAATGAAAAACTGTTTTTT	CASSLRLGTGANEKLFF
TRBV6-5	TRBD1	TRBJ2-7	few	TGTGCCAGCAGTAAGACAGGGGGAGGAGAGCAGTACTTC	CASSKTGGGEQYF
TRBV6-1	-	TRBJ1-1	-	TGTGCCAGCAGTGAAAAAGGGGGAAGCACAAGGACGACAGGACGGACTGAAGCTTTCTTT	CASSEKGGSTRTTGRTEAFF
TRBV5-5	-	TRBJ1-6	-	TGTGCCAGCAGCTGGGGGGATCACCGCAATTCACCCCTCCACTTT	CASSWGDHRNSPLHF
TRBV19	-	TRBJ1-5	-	TGTGCCAGTAGTATGACACAGGCTGGGAATCTTCCCCAGCATTTT	CASSMTQAGNLPQHF
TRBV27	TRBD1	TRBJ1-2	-	TGTGCCAGCAGTCCCTCCGGGACAGTAAAGGCCGGCTACACCTTC	CASSPSGTVKAGYTF
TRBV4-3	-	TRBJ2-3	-	TGCGCCAGCAGCCAAGCAGTTGCCCCTCAGGATACGCAGTATTTT	CASSQAVAPQDTQYF
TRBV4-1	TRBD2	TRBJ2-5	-	TGCGCCAGCAGCCAAGATATGGGCGGGGGAGCCCAAGAGACCCAGTACTTC	CASSQDMGGGAQETQYF
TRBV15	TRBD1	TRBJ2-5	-	TGTGCCACCAGCAGAGCACGGACAGGGGTAGGAGAGACCCAGTACTTC	CATSRARTGVGETQYF
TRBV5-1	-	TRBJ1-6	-	TGCGCCAGCAGCTTGGGGACCCCCCGGGGGCCGAGCTCCTATAATTCACCCCTCCACTTT	CASSLGTPRGPSSYNSPLHF
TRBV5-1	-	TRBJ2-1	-	TGCGCCAGCAGCCTCGGCTCCTACAATGAGCAGTTCTTC	CASSLGSYNEQFF
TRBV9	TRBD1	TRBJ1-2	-	TGTGCCAGCACCGTAGACAGGGAATTCTATGGCTACACCTTC	CASTVDREFYGYTF
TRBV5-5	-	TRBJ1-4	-	TGTGCCAGCAGCCCCTACGGGGGAAGGGAAAAACTGTTTTTT	CASSPYGGREKLFF
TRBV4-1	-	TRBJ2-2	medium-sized	TGCGCCAGCAGTGATCAGGGCATCACGAACACCGGGGAGCTGTTTTTT	CASSDQGITNTGELFF
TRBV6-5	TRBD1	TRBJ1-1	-	TGTGCCAGCAGTGAGGTAGGGGGCGCCCAGGAAGCTTTCTTT	CASSEVGGAQEAFF
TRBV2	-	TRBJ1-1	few	TGTGCCAGAGGAATGAACACTGAAGCTTTCTTT	CARGMNTEAFF
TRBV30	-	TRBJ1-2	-	TGTGCGGCTGGGCAGGGTAGTGGCTACACCTTC	CAAGQGSGYTF
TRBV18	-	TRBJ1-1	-	TGTGCCAGCTCACCAGTGTCAGGGATTATTCAAGCTTTCTTT	CASSPVSGIIQAFF
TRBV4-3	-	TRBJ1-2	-	TGCGCCAGCAGCCAAGATCGGGTCTATGGCTACACCTTC	CASSQDRVYGYTF
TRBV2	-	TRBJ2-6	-	TGTGCCAGCAGACCTGGGGCCAACGTCCTGACTTTC	CASRPGANVLTF
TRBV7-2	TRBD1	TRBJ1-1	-	TGTGCCAGCAGCCTACAGGGGACCCTCACATCAGAAGCTTTCTTT	CASSLQGTLTSEAFF
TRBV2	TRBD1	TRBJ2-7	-	TGTGCCAGCAGGGGGACAGGGCTCTACGAGCAGTACTTC	CASRGTGLYEQYF
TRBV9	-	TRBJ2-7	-	TGTGCCAGCAGCCTAGAGAGCTCCTACGAGCAGTACTTC	CASSLESSYEQYF
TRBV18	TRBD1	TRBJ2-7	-	TGTGCCAGCTCACCACAGGGGGCCGTAGGGCAGTACTTC	CASSPQGAVGQYF
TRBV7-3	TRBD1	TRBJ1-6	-	TGTGCCAGCGACCGGGACAGTTATAATTCACCCCTCCACTTT	CASDRDSYNSPLHF
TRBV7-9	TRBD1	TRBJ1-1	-	TGTGCCAGCAGCCCGGAGGGGGCGTTTTTCTCGGCTTTCTTT	CASSPEGAFFSAFF
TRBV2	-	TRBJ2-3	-	TGTGCCAGCAGCTACACAGATACGCAGTATTTT	CASSYTDTQYF
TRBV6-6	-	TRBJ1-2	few	TGTGCCAGCAGTTACTCCGCCAGGGGAAGCGACTATGGCTACACCTTC	CASSYSARGSDYGYTF
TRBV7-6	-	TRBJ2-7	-	TGTGCCAGCAGCTTAGTTGGATTCGAGCAGTACTTC	CASSLVGFEQYF
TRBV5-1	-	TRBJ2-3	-	TGCGCCAGCAGCATGGGCACAGATACGCAGTATTTT	CASSMGTDTQYF
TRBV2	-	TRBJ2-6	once	TGTGCCAGCAGAGGAAAGGGCACCGTGTACTCTGGGGCCAACGTCCTGACTTTC	CASRGKGTVYSGANVLTF
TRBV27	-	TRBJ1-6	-	TGTGCCAGCAGACAGAGCTCCTATAATTCACCCCTCCACTTT	CASRQSSYNSPLHF